A selection of T cell receptor beta chains follows, all from one sample in a study of T cell repertoires in cytomegalovirus infection. In TCRdb, the reads were re-called with MiXCR into one record per CDR3 protein. The sample includes some 680,000 distinct CDR3 sequences, less than 40% seen only once; the top ten take 2.5% to 3.5%. Material for sequencing was PBMCs. These receptors were collected from a human donor in good health (CMV status not recorded). Some clones in this sample may be carry-over from other donors' samples. Each CDR3 is given with its conserved first and last residue. D genes are given only for firm matches. Clone size appears in some rows only: once, few, many, or a class for an expanded clone.

J gene,clone size,V gene,D gene,CDR3 DNA,CDR3 protein
TRBJ2-7,many,TRBV12-3/TRBV12-4,NA,TGTGCCAGCAGTTCCAGGGTACCCTACGAGCAGTACTTC,CASSSRVPYEQYF
TRBJ2-1,NA,TRBV11-2,NA,TGTGCCAGCAGCCCCGATAGCTGGGCGGACAATGAGCAGTTCTTC,CASSPDSWADNEQFF
TRBJ2-7,few,TRBV5-6,TRBD1,TGTGCCAGTAAACCGCGGACAGGGGCGAGCTACGAGCAGTACTTC,CASKPRTGASYEQYF
TRBJ2-3,few,TRBV11-2,TRBD2,TGTGCCAGCAGCTTCCCGGGACTAGCGGGGGGTCACACAGATACGCAGTATTTT,CASSFPGLAGGHTDTQYF
TRBJ1-1,many,TRBV6-1,NA,TGTGCCAGCAGAAAAACAGGGAACACTGAAGCTTTCTTT,CASRKTGNTEAFF
TRBJ1-6,NA,TRBV6-2/TRBV6-3,NA,TGTGCCAGCAGTTACAAGTGGACGGATTCACCCCTCCACTTT,CASSYKWTDSPLHF
TRBJ2-7,many,TRBV7-2,TRBD1,TGTGCCAGCAGCTTAGACAGGGGCGAGCAGTACTTC,CASSLDRGEQYF
TRBJ2-2,NA,TRBV6-2/TRBV6-3,NA,TGTGCCAGCAGCTTCACAGGGTTGGCCGGGGAGCTGTTTTTT,CASSFTGLAGELFF
TRBJ1-2,NA,TRBV7-9,NA,TGTGCCAGCAGCTTCCGTGCAGGGGCGGAATTCAGCTTC,CASSFRAGAEFSF
TRBJ1-2,few,TRBV19,TRBD1,TGTGCCAGCCTTGGACAGGGTCCGTATGGCTACACCTTC,CASLGQGPYGYTF
TRBJ1-1,NA,TRBV7-2,NA,TGTGCCAGCAGCTTAAAGATGGGCGGGGCTAAGAACACTGAAGCTTTCTTT,CASSLKMGGAKNTEAFF
TRBJ1-1,NA,TRBV5-4,NA,TGTGCCAGCAGCTTATTTTCTGGGGGCCGAACTGAAGCTTTCTTT,CASSLFSGGRTEAFF
TRBJ2-5,few,TRBV11-2,NA,TGTGCCAGCAGCGAGGGACGGACAGCCAACACTGAGACCCAGTACTTC,CASSEGRTANTETQYF
TRBJ2-1,few,TRBV6-1,TRBD1,TGTGCCAGCAGGGACAGGGGGGGTAACAATGAGCAGTTCTTC,CASRDRGGNNEQFF
TRBJ1-3,NA,TRBV27,NA,TGTGCCAGCACCCGGGGACGGGCAGCAGACCTTATCCACTCTGGAAACACCATATATTTT,CASTRGRAADLIHSGNTIYF